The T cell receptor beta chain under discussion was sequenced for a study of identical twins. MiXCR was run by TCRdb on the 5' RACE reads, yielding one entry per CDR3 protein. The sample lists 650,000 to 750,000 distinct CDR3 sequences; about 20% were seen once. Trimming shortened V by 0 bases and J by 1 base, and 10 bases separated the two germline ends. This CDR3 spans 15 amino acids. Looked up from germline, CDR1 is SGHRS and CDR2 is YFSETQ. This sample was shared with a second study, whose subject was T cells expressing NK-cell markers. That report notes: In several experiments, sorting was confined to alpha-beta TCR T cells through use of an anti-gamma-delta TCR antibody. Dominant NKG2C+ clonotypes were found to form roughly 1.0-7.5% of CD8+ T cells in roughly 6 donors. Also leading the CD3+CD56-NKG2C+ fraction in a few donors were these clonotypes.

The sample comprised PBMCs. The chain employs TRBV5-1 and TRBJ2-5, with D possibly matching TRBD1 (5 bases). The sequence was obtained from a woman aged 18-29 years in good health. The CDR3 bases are TGCGCCAGCAGCTTGGGCAGGGCAATCCAAGAGACCCAGTACTTC. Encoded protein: CASSLGRAIQETQYF.